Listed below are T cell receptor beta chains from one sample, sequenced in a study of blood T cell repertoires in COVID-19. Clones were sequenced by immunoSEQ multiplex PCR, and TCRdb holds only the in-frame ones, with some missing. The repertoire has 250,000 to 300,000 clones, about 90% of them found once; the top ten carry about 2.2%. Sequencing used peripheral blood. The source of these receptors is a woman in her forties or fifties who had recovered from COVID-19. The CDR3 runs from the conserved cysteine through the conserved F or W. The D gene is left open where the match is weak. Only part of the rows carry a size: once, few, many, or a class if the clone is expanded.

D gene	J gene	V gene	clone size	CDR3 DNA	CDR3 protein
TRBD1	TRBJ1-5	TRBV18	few	TGTGCCAGCTCACCCGGACAGGTTCAACAGCCCCAGCATTTT	CASSPGQVQQPQHF
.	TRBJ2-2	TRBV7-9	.	TGTGCCAGCAGCTTAGCCCGGGCCGGGGAGCTGTTTTTT	CASSLARAGELFF
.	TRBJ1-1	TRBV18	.	TGTGCCAGCTCACCAAAATCGGGGGACACTGAAGCTTTCTTT	CASSPKSGDTEAFF
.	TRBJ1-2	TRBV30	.	TGTGCCTGGAGTTTAGCAGCCTATGGCTACACCTTC	CAWSLAAYGYTF
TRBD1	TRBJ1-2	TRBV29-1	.	TGCAGCGTTGACGAGGGACAGGGATTTAGGGGCTACACCTTC	CSVDEGQGFRGYTF
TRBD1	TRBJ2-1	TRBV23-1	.	TGCGCCGTCTCTCCAACCGGGACAGGGCGTGAGCAGTTCTTC	CAVSPTGTGREQFF
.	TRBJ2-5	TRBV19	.	TGTGCCAGTAGTCCAGGAAGTCTGACCCAGTACTTC	CASSPGSLTQYF
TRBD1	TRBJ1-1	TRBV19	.	TGTGCCACCCGAAGACAGGGGGCAATGACTGAAGCTTTCTTT	CATRRQGAMTEAFF
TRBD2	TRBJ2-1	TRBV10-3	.	TGTGCCATCAGTGAGTCGCCTAGCGGGAGCTACAATGAGCAGTTCTTC	CAISESPSGSYNEQFF
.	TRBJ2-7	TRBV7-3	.	TGTGCCAGCTCCCGGGCAGGGCACTACGAGCAGTACTTC	CASSRAGHYEQYF
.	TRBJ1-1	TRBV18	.	TGTGCCAGCTCACCAAAAGAAGGGGGCACTGAAGCTTTCTTT	CASSPKEGGTEAFF
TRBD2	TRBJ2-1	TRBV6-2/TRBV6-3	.	TGTGCCAGCAGTTACTTCACGGGGAGGGGAGGCTCCTACAATGAGCAGTTCTTC	CASSYFTGRGGSYNEQFF
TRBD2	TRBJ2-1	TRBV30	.	TGTGCCTGGAGTTTGGGGCTAGCGGGTGATGATGAGCAGTTCTTC	CAWSLGLAGDDEQFF
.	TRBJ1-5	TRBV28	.	TGTGCCAGCAGTTCCAGACAGCCCCAGCATTTT	CASSSRQPQHF
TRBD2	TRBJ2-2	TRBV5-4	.	TGTGCCAGCAGCCCCAGTAGCGGGGGACTCACCGGGGAGCTGTTTTTT	CASSPSSGGLTGELFF
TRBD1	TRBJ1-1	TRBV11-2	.	TGTGCCAGCAGCGGACGACAGGGGGCTGGGAACACTGAAGCTTTCTTT	CASSGRQGAGNTEAFF
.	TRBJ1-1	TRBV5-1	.	TGCGCCAGCAGCTGGGGCCCGGGCTCTGAAGCTTTCTTT	CASSWGPGSEAFF
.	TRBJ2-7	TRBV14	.	TGTGCCAGCAGCCGACACTACGAGCAGTACTTC	CASSRHYEQYF
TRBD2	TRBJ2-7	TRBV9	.	TGTGCCAGCAGCGTATTTAGCGGGAGCGAGCAGTACTTC	CASSVFSGSEQYF
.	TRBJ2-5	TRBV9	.	TGTGCCAGCAGCGTAGCCCCAGACAGGCAGGAGACCCAGTACTTC	CASSVAPDRQETQYF
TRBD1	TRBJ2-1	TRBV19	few	TGTGCCAGTAGTAGGGCATGGGGACAGGGACACAATGAGCAGTTCTTC	CASSRAWGQGHNEQFF
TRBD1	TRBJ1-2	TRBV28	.	TGTGCCACCCGGGACAGTAGAATTCCCAACTATGGCTACACCTTC	CATRDSRIPNYGYTF
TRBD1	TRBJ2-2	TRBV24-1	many	TGTGCCACCAGTCGACAGGGTACCGGGGAGCTGTTTTTT	CATSRQGTGELFF
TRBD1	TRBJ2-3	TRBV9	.	TGTGCCAGCAGCGATAACAGGGGGCGCACAGATACGCAGTATTTT	CASSDNRGRTDTQYF
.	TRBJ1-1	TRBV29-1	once	TGCAGCGTTGAGTATCTCCTGAACACTGAAGCTTTCTTT	CSVEYLLNTEAFF
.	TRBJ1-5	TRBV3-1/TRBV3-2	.	TGTGCCAGCAGCCAATGGGGGGTCGGTCAGCCCCAGCATTTT	CASSQWGVGQPQHF
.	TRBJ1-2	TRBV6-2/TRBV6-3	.	TGTGCCAGCAGTCCCAAACTCCGGCGGGGCAGGGCTTACTATGGCTACACCTTC	CASSPKLRRGRAYYGYTF
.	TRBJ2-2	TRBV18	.	TGTGCCAGCTCACCACGGACGGGATCGAACACCGGGGAGCTGTTTTTT	CASSPRTGSNTGELFF
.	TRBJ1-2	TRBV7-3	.	TGTGCCAGCAGCCCCGGCACGGGGGGCGCGACTGGCTACACCTTC	CASSPGTGGATGYTF
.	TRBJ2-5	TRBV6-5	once	TGTGCCAGCAGGACTTACCTGCAAGAGACCCAGTACTTC	CASRTYLQETQYF
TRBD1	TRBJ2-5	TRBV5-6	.	TGTGCCAGCAGCTCGCCGGGACAGGGGGCGCGTCGAGAGACCCAGTACTTC	CASSSPGQGARRETQYF
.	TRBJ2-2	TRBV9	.	TGTGCCAGCAGCGGGGGGCGGGAGCTGTTTTTT	CASSGGRELFF
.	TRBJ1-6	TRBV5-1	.	TGCGCCAGCAGCTTGGCCTCGGGAAGCTCCTATAATTCACCCCTCCACTTT	CASSLASGSSYNSPLHF
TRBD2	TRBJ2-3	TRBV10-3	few	TGTGCCATCAGTGAGTCTCCCGGGACTAGCGGCACTAGCACAGATACGCAGTATTTT	CAISESPGTSGTSTDTQYF
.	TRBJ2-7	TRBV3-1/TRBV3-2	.	TGTGCCAGCAGCCAAGATCACGGCTACGAGCAGTACTTC	CASSQDHGYEQYF
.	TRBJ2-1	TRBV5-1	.	TGCGCCAGCAGCTTGGTAACTGGGCTAGCATCTAGCTACAATGAGCAGTTCTTC	CASSLVTGLASSYNEQFF
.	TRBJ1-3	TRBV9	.	TGTGCCAGCAGCGTAGGGCTCTTGGGCAGGTTCTCTGGAAACACCATATATTTT	CASSVGLLGRFSGNTIYF
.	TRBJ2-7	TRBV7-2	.	TGTGCCAGCAGCTTTACGGGCATACGGGGCGAGCAGTACTTC	CASSFTGIRGEQYF
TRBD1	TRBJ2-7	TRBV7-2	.	TGTGCCAGCAGCCATCAGGGGGCAAACGAGCAGTACTTC	CASSHQGANEQYF
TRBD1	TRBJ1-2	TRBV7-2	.	TGTGCCAGCAGCTTAGCCCCGGGACAGGGGGCAACCTATGGCTACACCTTC	CASSLAPGQGATYGYTF
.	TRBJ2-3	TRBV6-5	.	TGTGCCAGCAGCCATGGGACTCGGAAGTATTTT	CASSHGTRKYF
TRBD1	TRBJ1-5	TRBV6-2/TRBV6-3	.	TGTGCCAGCAGCCAAACGACAGGGTCCCGGAATCAGCCCCAGCATTTT	CASSQTTGSRNQPQHF
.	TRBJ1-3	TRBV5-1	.	TGCGCCAGCAGCTTGGGGGTGGCGGTGAGTGGAAACACCATATATTTT	CASSLGVAVSGNTIYF
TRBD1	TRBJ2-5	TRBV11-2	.	TGTGCCAGCAGCTTAAGGGGGGCAGGGGGCCTGGAGACCCAGTACTTC	CASSLRGAGGLETQYF
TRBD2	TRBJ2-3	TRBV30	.	TGTGCCTCTACTAGCGGGGGGGCCGAAGATACGCAGTATTTT	CASTSGGAEDTQYF
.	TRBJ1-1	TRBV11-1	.	TGTGCCAGCAGCTTAGGAGGACAGACCTGGAACACTGAAGCTTTCTTT	CASSLGGQTWNTEAFF
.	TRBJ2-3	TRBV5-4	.	TGTGCCAGCAGCTTGGAACAGGGTTTCGATACGCAGTATTTT	CASSLEQGFDTQYF